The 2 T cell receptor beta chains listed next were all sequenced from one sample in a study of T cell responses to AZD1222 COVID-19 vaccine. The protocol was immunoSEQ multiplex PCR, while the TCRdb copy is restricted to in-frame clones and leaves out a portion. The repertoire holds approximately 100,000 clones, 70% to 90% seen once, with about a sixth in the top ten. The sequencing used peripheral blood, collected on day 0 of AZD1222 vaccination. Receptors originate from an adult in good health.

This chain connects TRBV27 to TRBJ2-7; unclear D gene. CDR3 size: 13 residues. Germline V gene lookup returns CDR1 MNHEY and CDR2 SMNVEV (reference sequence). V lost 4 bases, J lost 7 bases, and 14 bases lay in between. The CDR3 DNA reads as TGTGCCAGCAGTTCCCTCACTTCTAGGGAGCAGTACTTC. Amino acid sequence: CASSSLTSREQYF.

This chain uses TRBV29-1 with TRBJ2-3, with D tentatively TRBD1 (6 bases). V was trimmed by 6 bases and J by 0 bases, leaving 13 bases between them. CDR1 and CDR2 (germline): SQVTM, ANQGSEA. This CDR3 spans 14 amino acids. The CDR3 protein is CSVLGAASTDTQYF. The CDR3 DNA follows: TGCAGCGTCCTGGGGGCAGCTAGCACAGATACGCAGTATTTT.